These 8 T cell receptor beta chains were all obtained from the same sample, sequenced in a study of CD8+ T cells in alopecia areata. cDNA reverse transcribed from extracted RNA served as the sequencing template. Profiling relied on immunoSEQ multiplex PCR, and the TCRdb table lists in-frame clones only, not all of them. The data show about 180,000 clones, 50% to 70% seen once. The source was CD4+ T cells sorted from blood, collected at week 0. These receptors came from a human donor with alopecia areata.

This clone was counted between two and nine times. The chain combines TRBV27 with TRBJ1-6; the D is unclear. CDR3 size: 14 residues. Trimming took off 2 bases at V and 13 bases at J, with 15 bases between the two ends. Germline loops: CDR1 MNHEY, CDR2 SMNVEV (reference sequence). The CDR3: CASSLRRVMGPLHF. The CDR3, as DNA: TGTGCCAGCAGTTTACGACGCGTAATGGGGCCCCTCCACTTT.

This clone turned up a few times. This chain links TRBV30 with TRBJ2-7, with D possibly matching TRBD2 (6 bases). The CDR3 covers 13 residues. Germline CDR1 and CDR2: GTSNPN and SVGIG (reference sequence). CDR3 nucleotides: TGTGCATATAAACCGGGACTGACCTACGAGCAGTACTTC. This gives the protein CAYKPGLTYEQYF.

This clone showed up just once. The chain links TRBV7-9 to TRBJ2-3; TRBD2 might be the D (6 bases). V shed 6 bases and J shed 4 bases, with 14 bases lying between them. This CDR3 spans 14 amino acids. Germline CDR1 reads SEHNR; CDR2 reads FQNEAQ (reference sequence). The CDR3 spells CASRYRDSPDTQYF. The CDR3 DNA is TGTGCCAGCAGATACCGGGACTCGCCAGATACGCAGTATTTT.

This chain joins TRBV11-2 and TRBJ2-7; either TRBD1 or TRBD2 may fit D (5 bases each). The V and J ends lost 5 bases and 7 bases respectively, with 24 bases between them. The CDR3 is made up of 16 amino acids. Germline V gene sequence: CDR1 SGHAT, CDR2 FQNNGV. CDR3 region: CASSRAGTTHPGEQYF. The CDR3 DNA reads TGTGCCAGCAGCCGAGCCGGGACGACCCACCCAGGGGAGCAGTACTTC. Full variable domain (outside the CDR3, taken from reference TRBV11-2 and TRBJ2-7): EAGVAQSPRYKIIEKRQSVAFWCNPISGHATLYWYQQILGQGPKLLIQFQNNGVVDDSQLPKDRFSAERLKGVDSTLKIQPAKLEDSAVYLCASSRAGTTHPGEQYFGPGTRLTVT.

This clone was observed a few times. The chain combines TRBV29-1 with TRBJ1-5, with TRBD1 matching over 7 bases. The germline V gene has CDR1 SQVTM and CDR2 ANQGSEA. CDR3 length: 13 amino acids. V gave up 6 bases and J gave up 1 base; unmatched junction bases: 3. The CDR3 nucleotides are TGCAGCGTCGCAGGGGGAAGCAATCAGCCCCAGCATTTT. It is translated as CSVAGGSNQPQHF.

The V call is TRBV29-1, the J call TRBJ1-5; unclear D gene. This CDR3 spans 14 amino acids. Trimming removed 6 bases at V and 5 bases at J, with 17 bases between. From germline, CDR1 is SQVTM and CDR2 ANQGSEA. CDR3 protein: CSVGGLSPDQPQHF. The DNA for the CDR3 is TGCAGCGTCGGCGGACTGAGTCCGGATCAGCCCCAGCATTTT. The complete variable domain, with remaining parts taken from reference TRBV29-1 and TRBJ1-5, reads SAVISQKPSRDICQRGTSLTIQCQVDSQVTMMFWYRQQPGQSLTLIATANQGSEATYESGFVIDKFPISRPNLTFSTLTVSNMSPEDSSIYLCSVGGLSPDQPQHFGDGTRLSIL.

V and J are TRBV7-7 and TRBJ2-3; the D gene is possibly TRBD2 (6 bases). Germline-derived CDR1 and CDR2 are SSHAT and FNYEAQ (reference sequence). Trimming left V 5 bases short and J 6 bases short, with 12 bases between. There are 13 residues in the CDR3. In nucleotides, the CDR3 is TGTGCCAGCAGCCTAGACCGGGGGGATACGCAGTATTTT. Its protein product is CASSLDRGDTQYF.

This chain links TRBV9 with TRBJ2-3; D ambiguous. The CDR3 sequence is 18 residues long. CDR1 and CDR2 (germline): SGDLS, YYNGEE. Between the trimmed V and J ends, which lost 0 bases and 1 base, there was a span of 18 bases. In DNA form, the CDR3 reads TGTGCCAGCAGCGTAGTCTCAATTGGCAGGATACGCACAGATACGCAGTATTTT. This sequence encodes CASSVVSIGRIRTDTQYF.